The table lists the clone carrying this TCR beta chain with a count of one. Its target is not known. These data belong to a study of cytomegalovirus exposure and HLA in healthy donors. Study observations and caveats: A prior analysis recorded that most TCR beta V segments were productive about 87% or about 30% of the time. A later analysis linked a missense variant in DCLRE1C to the trimming of TCR beta V and J genes.

PCR was performed using 60 Vbeta and 13 Jbeta primers. Assay: immunoSEQ multiplex PCR; the TCRdb copy retains only in-frame clones and omits some. Of 100,000 to 150,000 clones listed, approximately 81% are singletons. With V trimmed by 0 bases and J by 9 bases, 16 bases remained unmatched. CDR3 length: 17 residues. CDR1 is SGHTA and CDR2 is FQGNSA in the germline V gene. The source is a man between 18 and 29 years old in good health and CMV-seronegative. Sequenced input: PBMCs. V gene TRBV7-2 combines with J gene TRBJ2-5; TRBD2 matches 7 bases. In DNA form, the CDR3 reads TGTGCCAGCAGCTTAGCGGGGGGGGGACTCACAGACTTCCCCCAGTACTTC. It specifies CASSLAGGGLTDFPQYF.